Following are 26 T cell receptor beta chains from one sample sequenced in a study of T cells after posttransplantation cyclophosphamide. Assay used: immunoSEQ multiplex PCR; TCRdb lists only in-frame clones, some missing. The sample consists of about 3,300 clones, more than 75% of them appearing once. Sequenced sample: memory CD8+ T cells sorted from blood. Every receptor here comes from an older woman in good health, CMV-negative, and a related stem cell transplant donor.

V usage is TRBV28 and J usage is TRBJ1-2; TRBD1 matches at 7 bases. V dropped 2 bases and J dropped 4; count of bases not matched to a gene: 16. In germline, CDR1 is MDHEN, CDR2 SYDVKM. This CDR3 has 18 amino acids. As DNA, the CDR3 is TGTGCCAGCAGTTTAGACCGACAGGGTGGATTGTATCCCTATGGCTACACCTTC. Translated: CASSLDRQGGLYPYGYTF.

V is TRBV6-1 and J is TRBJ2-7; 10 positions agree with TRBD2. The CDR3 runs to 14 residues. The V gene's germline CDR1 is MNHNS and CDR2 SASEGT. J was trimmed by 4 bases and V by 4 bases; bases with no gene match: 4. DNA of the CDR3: TGTGCCAGCAGTGCTGGGACTAGCGCTTACGAGCAGTACTTC. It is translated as CASSAGTSAYEQYF.

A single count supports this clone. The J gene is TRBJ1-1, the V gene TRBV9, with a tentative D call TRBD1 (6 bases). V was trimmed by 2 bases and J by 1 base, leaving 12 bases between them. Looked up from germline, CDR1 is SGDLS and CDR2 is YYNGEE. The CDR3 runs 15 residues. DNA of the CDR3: TGTGCCAGCAGCGTCGGGACAACCCGGAACACTGAAGCTTTCTTT. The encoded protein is CASSVGTTRNTEAFF.

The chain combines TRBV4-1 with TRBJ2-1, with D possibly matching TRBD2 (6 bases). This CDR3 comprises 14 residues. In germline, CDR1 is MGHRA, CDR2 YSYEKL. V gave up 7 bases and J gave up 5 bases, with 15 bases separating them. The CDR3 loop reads CASTSTGLNNEQFF. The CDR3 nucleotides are TGCGCCAGCACCTCAACCGGACTAAACAATGAGCAGTTCTTC.

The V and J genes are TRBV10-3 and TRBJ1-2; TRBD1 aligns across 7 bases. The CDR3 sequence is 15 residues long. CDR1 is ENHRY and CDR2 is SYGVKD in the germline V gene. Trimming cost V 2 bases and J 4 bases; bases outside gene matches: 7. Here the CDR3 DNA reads TGTGCCATCAGTGAGCTCGGACAGGAGACCTATGGCTACACCTTC. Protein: CAISELGQETYGYTF.

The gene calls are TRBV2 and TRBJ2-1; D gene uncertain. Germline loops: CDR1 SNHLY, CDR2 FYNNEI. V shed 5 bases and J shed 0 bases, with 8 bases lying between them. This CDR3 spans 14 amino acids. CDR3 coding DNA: TGTGCCAGCAGTCCGCCTAGCTCCTACAATGAGCAGTTCTTC. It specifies CASSPPSSYNEQFF.

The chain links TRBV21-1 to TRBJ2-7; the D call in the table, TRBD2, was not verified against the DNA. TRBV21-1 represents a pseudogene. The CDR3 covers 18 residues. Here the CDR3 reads CASSKGDSVDPQSCEQYF. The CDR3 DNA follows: TGTGCCAGCAGCAAAGGGGACTCCGTGGACCCCCAATCCTGCGAGCAGTACTTC.

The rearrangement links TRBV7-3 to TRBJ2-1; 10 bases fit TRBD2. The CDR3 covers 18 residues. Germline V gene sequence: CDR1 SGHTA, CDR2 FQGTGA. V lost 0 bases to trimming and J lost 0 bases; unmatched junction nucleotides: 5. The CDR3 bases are TGTGCCAGCAGCTTAACCCTCCTAGCGGGAGACTCCTACAATGAGCAGTTCTTC. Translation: CASSLTLLAGDSYNEQFF.

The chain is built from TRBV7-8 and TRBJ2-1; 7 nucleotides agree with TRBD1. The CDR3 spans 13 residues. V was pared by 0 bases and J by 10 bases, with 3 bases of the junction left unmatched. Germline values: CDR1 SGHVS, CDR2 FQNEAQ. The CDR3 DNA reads TGTGCCAGCAGCTTAGCCCGGGACAGAGAGCAGTTCTTC. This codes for CASSLARDREQFF.

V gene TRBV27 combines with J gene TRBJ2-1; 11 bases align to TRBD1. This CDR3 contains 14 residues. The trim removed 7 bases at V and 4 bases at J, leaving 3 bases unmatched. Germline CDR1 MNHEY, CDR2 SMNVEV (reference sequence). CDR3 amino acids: CASKGQGEYNEQFF. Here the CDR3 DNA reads TGTGCCAGCAAGGGACAGGGGGAGTACAATGAGCAGTTCTTC.

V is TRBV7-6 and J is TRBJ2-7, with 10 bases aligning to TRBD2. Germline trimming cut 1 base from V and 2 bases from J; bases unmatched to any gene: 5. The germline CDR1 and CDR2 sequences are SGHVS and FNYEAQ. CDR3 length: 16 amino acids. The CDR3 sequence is CASSLDSGRRPYEQYF. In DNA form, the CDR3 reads TGTGCCAGCAGCTTAGATAGCGGGAGGCGCCCCTACGAGCAGTACTTC.

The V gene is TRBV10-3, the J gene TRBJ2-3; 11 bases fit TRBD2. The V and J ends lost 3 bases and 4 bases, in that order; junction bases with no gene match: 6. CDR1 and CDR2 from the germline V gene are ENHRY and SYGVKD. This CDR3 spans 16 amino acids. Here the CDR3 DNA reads TGTGCCATCAGTGAAGCACTAGCGGGAGTGTCAGATACGCAGTATTTT. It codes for CAISEALAGVSDTQYF.

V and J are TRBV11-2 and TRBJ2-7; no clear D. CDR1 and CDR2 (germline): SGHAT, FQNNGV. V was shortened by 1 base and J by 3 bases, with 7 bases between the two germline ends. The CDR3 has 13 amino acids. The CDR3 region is CASSLATDYEQYV. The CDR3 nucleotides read TGTGCCAGCAGCTTAGCTACGGACTACGAGCAGTACGTC.

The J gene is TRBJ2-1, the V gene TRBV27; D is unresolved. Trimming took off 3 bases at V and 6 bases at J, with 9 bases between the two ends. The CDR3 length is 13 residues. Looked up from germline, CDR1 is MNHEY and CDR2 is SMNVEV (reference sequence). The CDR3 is CASSFDSTNEQFF. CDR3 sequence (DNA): TGTGCCAGCAGTTTCGACTCGACCAATGAGCAGTTCTTC.

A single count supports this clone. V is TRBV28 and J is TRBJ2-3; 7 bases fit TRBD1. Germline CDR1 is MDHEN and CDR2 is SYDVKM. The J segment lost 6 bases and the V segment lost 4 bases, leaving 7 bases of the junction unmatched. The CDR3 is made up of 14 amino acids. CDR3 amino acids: CASSYSQGTDTQYF. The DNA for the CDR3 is TGTGCCAGCAGTTACTCACAGGGGACGGATACGCAGTATTTT.

CDR3 DNA sequence: TGTGCCAGCAGCGTAGCTGTGCGGGAGGGACTTTACAATGAGCAGTTCTTC. This gives the protein CASSVAVREGLYNEQFF. J is TRBJ2-1 and V is TRBV9, with TRBD2 identical over 9 bases. CDR1 is SGDLS, CDR2 YYNGEE, per germline. This CDR3 contains 17 residues. With 0 bases clipped from V and 4 bases from J, the junction kept 8 bases outside the gene matches.

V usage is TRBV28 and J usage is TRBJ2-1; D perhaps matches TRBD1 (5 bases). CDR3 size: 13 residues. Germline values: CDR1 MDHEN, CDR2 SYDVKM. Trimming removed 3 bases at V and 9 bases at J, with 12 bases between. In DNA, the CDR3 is TGTGCCAGCAGTTTTAGGGGCCCCGGTGAGCAGTTCTTC. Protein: CASSFRGPGEQFF.

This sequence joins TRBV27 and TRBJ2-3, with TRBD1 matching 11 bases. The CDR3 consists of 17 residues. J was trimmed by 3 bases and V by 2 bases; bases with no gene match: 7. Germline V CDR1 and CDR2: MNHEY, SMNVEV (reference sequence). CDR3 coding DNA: TGTGCCAGCAGTTTACTGGGCCGGGACAGGGGGACAGATACGCAGTATTTT. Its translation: CASSLLGRDRGTDTQYF.

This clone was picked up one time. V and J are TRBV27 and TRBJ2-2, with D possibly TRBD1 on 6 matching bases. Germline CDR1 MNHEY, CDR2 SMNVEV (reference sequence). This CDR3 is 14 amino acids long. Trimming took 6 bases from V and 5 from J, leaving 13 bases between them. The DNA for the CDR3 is TGTGCCAGCAGCCCAGGGGACACGACCGGGGAGCTGTTTTTT. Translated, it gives CASSPGDTTGELFF.

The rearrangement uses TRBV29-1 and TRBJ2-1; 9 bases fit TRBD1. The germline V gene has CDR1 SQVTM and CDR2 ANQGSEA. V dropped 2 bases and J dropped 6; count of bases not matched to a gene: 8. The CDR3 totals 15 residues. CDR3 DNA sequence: TGCAGCGTTGAAAGTGGGGACAGGGTGGGCAATGAGCAGTTCTTC. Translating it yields CSVESGDRVGNEQFF.

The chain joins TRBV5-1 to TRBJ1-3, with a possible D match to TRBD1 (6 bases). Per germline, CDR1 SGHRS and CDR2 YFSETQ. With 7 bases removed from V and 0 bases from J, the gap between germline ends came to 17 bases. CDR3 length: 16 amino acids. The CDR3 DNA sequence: TGCGCCAGCCGAGACTCAGGGGATTACTCTGGAAACACCATATATTTT. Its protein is CASRDSGDYSGNTIYF.

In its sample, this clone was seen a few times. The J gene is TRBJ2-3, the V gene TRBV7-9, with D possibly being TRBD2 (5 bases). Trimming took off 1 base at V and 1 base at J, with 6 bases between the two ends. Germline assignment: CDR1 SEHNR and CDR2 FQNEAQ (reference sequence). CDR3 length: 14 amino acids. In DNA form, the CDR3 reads TGTGCCAGCAGCTTAGGGCGGGGCACAGATACGCAGTATTTT. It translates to CASSLGRGTDTQYF.

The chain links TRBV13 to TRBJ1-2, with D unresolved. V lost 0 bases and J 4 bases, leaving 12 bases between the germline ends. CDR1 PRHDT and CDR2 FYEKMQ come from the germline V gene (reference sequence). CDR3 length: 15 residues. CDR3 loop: CASSLGGRERYGYTF. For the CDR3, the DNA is TGTGCCAGCAGCTTAGGAGGGAGAGAACGCTATGGCTACACCTTC.

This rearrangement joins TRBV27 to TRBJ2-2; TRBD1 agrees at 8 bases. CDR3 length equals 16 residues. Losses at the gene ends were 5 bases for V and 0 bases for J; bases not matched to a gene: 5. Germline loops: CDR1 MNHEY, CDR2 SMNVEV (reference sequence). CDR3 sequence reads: CASSLWTGSNTGELFF. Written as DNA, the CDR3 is TGTGCCAGCAGTCTCTGGACAGGGTCGAACACCGGGGAGCTGTTTTTT.

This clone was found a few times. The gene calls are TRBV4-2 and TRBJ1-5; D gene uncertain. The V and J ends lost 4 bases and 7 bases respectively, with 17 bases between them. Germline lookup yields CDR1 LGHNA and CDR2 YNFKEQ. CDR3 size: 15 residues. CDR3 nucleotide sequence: TGTGCCAGCAGCCCCACCACGGCAGGTTCACAGCCCCAGCATTTT. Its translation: CASSPTTAGSQPQHF.

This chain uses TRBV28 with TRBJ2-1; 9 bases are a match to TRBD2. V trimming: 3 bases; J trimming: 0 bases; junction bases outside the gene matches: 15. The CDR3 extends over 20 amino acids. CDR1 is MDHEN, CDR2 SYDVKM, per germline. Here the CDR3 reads CASSFIPGAGGLSSYNEQFF. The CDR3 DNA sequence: TGTGCCAGCAGTTTCATTCCGGGAGCGGGAGGTTTGAGCTCCTACAATGAGCAGTTCTTC.